This T cell receptor beta chain is drawn from a study of shared clonotypes between healthy human individuals. The V segment lost 6 bases and the J segment 4 bases; nucleotides outside the gene matches: 9. Germline lookup yields CDR1 MDHEN and CDR2 SYDVKM. CDR3 length: 15 residues. PCR replicates from unsorted PBMC used 250 to 300 ng DNA, and this amount was some 30,000 T cell genomes. The data were produced by immunoSEQ multiplex PCR, yet TCRdb's version contains in-frame clones alone and is incomplete. Among 450,000 to 500,000 clones listed, 79% were seen once. Material: PBMCs. This chain links TRBV28 with TRBJ2-3, with 8 nucleotides matching TRBD2. This clonotype originated in a woman in her thirties or forties in good health. Some clones in this sample may be carry-over from other donors' samples. The CDR3 loop is CASSRGGRAADTQYF. CDR3 nucleotide sequence: TGTGCCAGCAGCCGGGGGGGCCGCGCTGCAGATACGCAGTATTTT.